The 30 T cell receptor beta chains below come from one sample, sequenced in a study of neurological immune-mediated disorders. TCRdb re-called the 5' RACE reads with MiXCR, one entry per CDR3 protein. This sample has tens of thousands of distinct CDR3 sequences; roughly 3.8% occur once, and the top ten carry 5% to 7%. Sequences were obtained from PBMCs. The receptors stem from a man aged 60 to 69 with multiple sclerosis.

This clonotype occurred many times. V usage is TRBV5-1 and J usage is TRBJ2-7; a weak D match, TRBD2 (5 bases). This CDR3 has 16 residues. Per the germline V gene, CDR1 is SGHRS and CDR2 is YFSETQ. Between the trimmed V and J ends, which lost 6 bases and 2 bases, there was a span of 21 bases. The chain's CDR3 is CASTPLAGGRTYEQYF. CDR3 bases: TGCGCCAGCACCCCATTGGCGGGCGGACGGACCTACGAGCAGTACTTC.

This clonotype was observed at least ten times. The V gene is TRBV7-8, the J gene TRBJ1-6, with 8 bases identical to TRBD1. V lost 5 bases to trimming and J lost 6 bases; unmatched junction nucleotides: 9. Germline V gene sequence: CDR1 SGHVS, CDR2 FQNEAQ. The CDR3 runs to 16 residues. The DNA for the CDR3 is TGTGCCAGCAGCGTCGCAGCGACAGGGGCTAATTCACCCCTCCACTTT. This translates into CASSVAATGANSPLHF.

This clonotype was recorded many times. V and J are TRBV29-1 and TRBJ1-2; TRBD1 matches 7 bases. V lost 6 bases to trimming and J lost 2 bases; unmatched junction nucleotides: 6. The germline V gene encodes CDR1 SQVTM and CDR2 ANQGSEA. The CDR3 is 13 residues long. The DNA of the CDR3 is TGCAGCGTCGAACAGGGGCCCAACTATGGCTACACCTTC. Protein: CSVEQGPNYGYTF.

The table lists this clonotype with a few counts. J is TRBJ2-3 and V is TRBV6-2 or TRBV6-3, with D perhaps matching TRBD1 or TRBD2 (6 bases each). Trimming cost V 4 bases and J 2 bases, with 16 bases left between them. CDR1 is MNHEY and CDR2 is SVGEGT in the germline V gene. There are 16 residues in the CDR3. The CDR3 protein is CASSFISRGLTDTQYF. CDR3 DNA sequence: TGTGCCAGCAGTTTTATTTCACGGGGGCTCACAGATACGCAGTATTTT.

This clonotype was observed many times. The rearrangement uses TRBV7-8 and TRBJ1-6, with 10 bases lining up with TRBD1. CDR1 is SGHVS and CDR2 is FQNEAQ in the germline V gene. Germline trimming cut 2 bases from V and 7 bases from J; bases unmatched to any gene: 20. The CDR3 is 21 amino acids. The CDR3 DNA sequence: TGTGCCAGCAGCTTAAAGAGGACCCTTCGGACAGGGACAGGGGTAAATTCACCCCTCCACTTT. Translated, it gives CASSLKRTLRTGTGVNSPLHF. Drawing the rest from reference TRBV7-8 and TRBJ1-6, the complete variable domain is GAGVSQSPRYKVAKRGQDVALRCDPISGHVSLFWYQQALGQGPEFLTYFQNEAQLDKSGLPSDRFFAERPEGSVSTLKIQRTQQEDSAVYLCASSLKRTLRTGTGVNSPLHFGNGTRLTVT.

This clonotype was observed many times. The chain has TRBV24-1 and TRBJ2-2; D remains ambiguous. The CDR3 runs 14 residues. The V and J ends lost 0 bases and 5 bases respectively, with 6 bases between them. CDR1 is KGHDR, CDR2 SFDVKD, per germline. The DNA of the CDR3 is TGTGCCACCAGTGATTTGGGGGTTACCGGGGAGCTGTTTTTT. Translation: CATSDLGVTGELFF.

This clonotype showed up many times. The V gene is TRBV6-6, the J gene TRBJ1-1, with unresolved D. CDR1 and CDR2 (germline): MNHNY, SVGAGI (reference sequence). The CDR3 covers 14 residues. V was clipped by 6 bases and J by 5 bases, with 16 bases between them. The CDR3 nucleotides are TGTGCCAGCAGGATCACAGCAATTCGTACTGAAGCTTTCTTT. Its translation is CASRITAIRTEAFF.

This clonotype appeared many times. V and J are TRBV5-1 and TRBJ2-4; a possible D gene is TRBD2 (6 bases). Germline V CDR1 and CDR2: SGHRS, YFSETQ. Trimming left V 4 bases short and J 0 bases short, with 14 bases between. CDR3 length: 16 amino acids. The CDR3 region is CASSLGGPQAKNIQYF. DNA of the CDR3: TGCGCCAGCAGCCTCGGAGGGCCTCAAGCCAAAAACATTCAGTACTTC.

This clonotype came up many times. V and J are TRBV5-1 and TRBJ2-3; the D is unclear. Trimming pared 5 bases from V and 5 bases from J, leaving 6 bases between. CDR3 size: 11 residues. Germline V gives CDR1 SGHRS, CDR2 YFSETQ. In DNA, the CDR3 is TGCGCCAGCAGGGCCGGAGATACGCAGTATTTT. It is translated as CASRAGDTQYF. The full variable domain, completed using reference TRBV5-1 and TRBJ2-3, is KAGVTQTPRYLIKTRGQQVTLSCSPISGHRSVSWYQQTPGQGLQFLFEYFSETQRNKGNFPGRFSGRQFSNSRSEMNVSTLELGDSALYLCASRAGDTQYFGPGTRLTVL.

This clonotype was observed at least ten times. J is TRBJ2-3 and V is TRBV20-1; 10 positions match TRBD1. Germline CDR1 reads DFQATT; CDR2 reads SNEGSKA (reference sequence). CDR3 length: 15 residues. With V trimmed by 3 bases and J by 3 bases, 6 bases remained unmatched. The CDR3 loop reads CSARGTGDRTDTQYF. In DNA, the CDR3 is TGCAGTGCTAGGGGGACAGGGGATCGGACAGATACGCAGTATTTT.

This clonotype was found many times. This chain uses TRBV20-1 with TRBJ2-7; D gene unclear. Trimming removed 4 bases from V and 3 bases from J, with 7 bases in between. The CDR3 spans 11 residues. CDR1 DFQATT and CDR2 SNEGSKA come from the germline V gene (reference sequence). CDR3 sequence reads: CSAMGRYEQYF. The CDR3 DNA sequence: TGCAGTGCTATGGGTCGCTACGAGCAGTACTTC.

This clonotype appeared many times. This chain uses TRBV5-1 with TRBJ2-1, with 12 positions matching TRBD2. The ends lost 1 base at V and 14 bases at J; junction bases unmatched: 7. The germline CDR1 and CDR2 sequences are SGHRS and YFSETQ. The CDR3 is made up of 14 amino acids. CDR3 loop: CASSLSLAGGEEFF. CDR3 bases: TGCGCCAGCAGCTTGAGCCTAGCGGGAGGGGAGGAGTTCTTC.

In its sample, this clonotype was seen many times. The chain couples TRBV28 to TRBJ2-6; D may be TRBD1 or TRBD2 (5 bases each). There are 18 residues in the CDR3. Germline V gives CDR1 MDHEN, CDR2 SYDVKM. V lost 5 bases and J 3 bases, leaving 20 bases between the germline ends. The CDR3 loop is CASSVPGRKPYGANVLTF. The CDR3 DNA reads as TGTGCCAGCAGTGTACCGGGACGCAAACCGTATGGGGCCAACGTCCTGACTTTC.

This clonotype was found many times. This chain uses TRBV25-1 with TRBJ2-7, with unresolved D. Germline CDR1 reads MGHDK; CDR2 reads SYGVNS. The CDR3 has 11 amino acids. Trimming stripped 1 base from V and 2 bases from J, with 0 bases between. CDR3 bases: TGTGCCAGCAGTGAATCCTACGAGCAGTACTTC. As protein: CASSESYEQYF.

This clonotype occurred many times. The CDR3 loop reads CASSTGDSSGANVLTF. The CDR3 DNA reads TGTGCCAGCAGTACAGGAGACAGCTCTGGGGCCAACGTCCTGACTTTC. The chain recombines TRBV5-8 with TRBJ2-6; a weak D match, TRBD1 (5 bases). Germline CDR1 is SGHTS and CDR2 is YDEGEE. The CDR3 has 16 amino acids. Deletions cut 5 bases from V and 0 bases from J, with 12 bases between. The full variable domain, in which reference TRBV5-8 and TRBJ2-6 provide the parts outside the CDR3, is EAGVTQSPTHLIKTRGQQATLRCSPISGHTSVYWYQQALGLGLQFLLWYDEGEERNRGNFPPRFSGRQFPNYSSELNVNALELEDSALYLCASSTGDSSGANVLTFGAGSRLTVL.

There are many counts of this clonotype. V is TRBV12-3 or TRBV12-4 and J is TRBJ1-5; D remains unclear. V was clipped by 5 bases and J by 7 bases, with 15 bases between them. The CDR3 is 14 residues long. The DNA of the CDR3 is TGTGCCAGCAGTCCCTGGGAGGGTAGCCAGCCCCAGCATTTT. Its translation is CASSPWEGSQPQHF.

In its sample, this clonotype ranks as large. The chain has TRBV27 and TRBJ2-1; tentatively, D is TRBD2 (7 bases). Germline values: CDR1 MNHEY, CDR2 SMNVEV (reference sequence). The CDR3 sequence is 14 residues long. Trimming removed 6 bases from V and 4 bases from J, with 13 bases in between. The CDR3 loop is CASSRGAGYNEQFF. CDR3 sequence (DNA): TGTGCCAGCAGCCGGGGGGCCGGGTACAATGAGCAGTTCTTC.

This rearrangement joins TRBV7-9 to TRBJ2-5; 10 bases match TRBD2. The J segment lost 5 bases and the V segment lost 0 bases, leaving 6 bases of the junction unmatched. From germline, CDR1 is SEHNR and CDR2 FQNEAQ (reference sequence). The CDR3 length is 16 residues. DNA for the CDR3: TGTGCCAGCAGCTTAGCTAGCGGGAGGCCAACGGAGACCCAGTACTTC. Its translation: CASSLASGRPTETQYF.

This clonotype was counted many times. This chain joins TRBV3-1 and TRBJ2-3, with D unclear. The CDR3 runs 14 residues. The ends were cut back, 3 bases at V and 1 base at J, with 8 bases in the middle. Germline V gene sequence: CDR1 LGHDT, CDR2 YNNKEL (reference sequence). In DNA form, the CDR3 reads TGTGCCAGCAGCCAGGACGGCCGCACAGATACGCAGTATTTT. Protein: CASSQDGRTDTQYF.

J is TRBJ2-1 and V is TRBV15; D might be TRBD1 or TRBD2, each matching 6 bases. Trimming pared 1 base from V and 4 bases from J, leaving 11 bases between. The germline CDR1 and CDR2 sequences are LNHNV and YYDKDF (reference sequence). The CDR3 has 15 amino acids. CDR3 nucleotide sequence: TGTGCCACCAGCAGAGGGGGGGCCCTTTACAATGAGCAGTTCTTC. Its translation is CATSRGGALYNEQFF.

This clonotype was picked up many times. The chain joins TRBV20-1 to TRBJ2-7; the D gene is possibly TRBD2 (6 bases). CDR3 length: 13 residues. Trimming left V 6 bases short and J 4 bases short, with 16 bases between. Germline CDR1 is DFQATT and CDR2 is SNEGSKA (reference sequence). In DNA form, the CDR3 reads TGCAGTGCCTCCGGGACTGGTGTTTACGAGCAGTACTTC. Translation gives CSASGTGVYEQYF.

This clonotype has at least ten counts. This chain links TRBV7-8 with TRBJ2-4; TRBD2 is a possible D gene (6 bases). V was shortened by 2 bases and J by 0 bases, with 17 bases between the two germline ends. There are 18 residues in the CDR3. Germline lookup yields CDR1 SGHVS and CDR2 FQNEAQ. This CDR3 is CASSLRGRRGLAKNIQYF. The CDR3 DNA is TGTGCCAGCAGCTTAAGAGGGAGGAGGGGACTAGCCAAAAACATTCAGTACTTC.

The chain joins TRBV2 to TRBJ1-4; 9 bases are shared with TRBD1. CDR1 SNHLY and CDR2 FYNNEI come from the germline V gene. The CDR3 has 13 residues. V lost 10 bases, J lost 8 bases, and 8 bases stayed unmatched. CDR3 sequence reads: CATGGTGREKLFF. Here the CDR3 DNA reads TGTGCCACAGGCGGGACAGGGCGAGAAAAACTGTTTTTT. Full variable domain (missing parts from reference TRBV2 and TRBJ1-4): EPEVTQTPSHQVTQMGQEVILRCVPISNHLYFYWYRQILGQKVEFLVSFYNNEISEKSEIFDDQFSVERPDGSNFTLKIRSTKLEDSAMYFCATGGTGREKLFFGSGTQLSVL.

This clonotype is medium-sized (0.01 to 0.1%). The CDR3 ends on some other residue instead of the conserved phenylalanine or tryptophan, so this is likely a read error. The limits of the CDR3 on the DNA are not certain, so only TCRdb's listed CDR3 is given. The chain has TRBV6-6 and TRBJ1-2. Germline values: CDR1 MNHNY, CDR2 SVGAGI (reference sequence). A total of 14 residues make up the CDR3, ends included. This CDR3 reads CASSYETRDPANKI.

This clonotype occurred many times. DNA for the CDR3: TGCAGTGCCTCCTTGGTCCCCGGAGATACGCAGTATTTT. It is translated as CSASLVPGDTQYF. The chain uses TRBV20-1 and TRBJ2-3; D is unclear. The germline gives CDR1 DFQATT, CDR2 SNEGSKA (reference sequence). The CDR3 is made up of 13 amino acids. Deletions cut 6 bases from V and 5 bases from J, with 15 bases between.

The table lists this clonotype with many counts. CDR3 sequence (DNA): TGCAGTGCTGGGGGGACAGGGGTCAACAATGAGCAGTTCTTC. As protein: CSAGGTGVNNEQFF. The gene calls are TRBV20-1 and TRBJ2-1, with 10 positions matching TRBD1. In germline, CDR1 is DFQATT, CDR2 SNEGSKA (reference sequence). V lost 5 bases to trimming and J lost 5 bases; unmatched junction nucleotides: 6. The length of the CDR3 is 14 residues.

This rearrangement joins TRBV5-1 to TRBJ2-6, with D unclear. CDR1 and CDR2 (germline): SGHRS, YFSETQ. The CDR3 runs to 16 residues. V lost 0 bases to trimming and J lost 0 bases, with 7 bases between them. CDR3 sequence reads: CASSLVRSSGANVLTF. The CDR3 nucleotides are TGCGCCAGCAGCTTGGTTCGGAGCTCTGGGGCCAACGTCCTGACTTTC.

The table lists this clonotype with many counts. The chain couples TRBV20-1 to TRBJ2-7; D may match TRBD1 or TRBD2 (5 bases each). CDR3 length: 13 residues. V lost 8 bases, J lost 4 bases, and 18 bases lay in between. Per the germline V gene, CDR1 is DFQATT and CDR2 is SNEGSKA (reference sequence). CDR3 DNA sequence: TGCAGTACTAAACCCGGGACCAGATACGAGCAGTACTTC. The encoded protein is CSTKPGTRYEQYF.

This clonotype was counted at least ten times. The chain combines TRBV5-6 with TRBJ1-3; D unclear. The CDR3 is 17 amino acids. Germline V gives CDR1 SGHDT, CDR2 YYEEEE. V lost 0 bases to trimming and J lost 0 bases, with 13 bases between them. The CDR3 reads CASSLVGGGNSGNTIYF. CDR3 nucleotides: TGTGCCAGCAGCTTGGTCGGCGGTGGAAACTCTGGAAACACCATATATTTT.

This clonotype appeared many times. The chain uses TRBV6-5 and TRBJ2-2; D unresolved. Trimming cost V 4 bases and J 4 bases, with 13 bases left between them. The CDR3 loop spans 15 amino acids. Germline V CDR1 and CDR2: MNHEY, SVGAGI. CDR3 in amino acids: CASSSIVTTTGELFF. The CDR3 DNA reads TGTGCCAGCAGTTCCATTGTTACTACCACCGGGGAGCTGTTTTTT.